The 25 T cell receptor beta chains reported below all come from one sample, sequenced in a study of blood T cell repertoires in COVID-19. Repertoires were generated with immunoSEQ multiplex PCR, while TCRdb's copy carries only in-frame clones and drops some. The data hold about 200,000 clones, with 84% observed a single time. The sample was PBMCs or T cells enriched from blood (not recorded which). These receptor sequences come from a middle-aged man who had recovered from COVID-19.

This chain links TRBV30 with TRBJ2-3; unclear D gene. Deletions cut 2 bases from V and 0 bases from J, with 9 bases between. In germline, CDR1 is GTSNPN, CDR2 SVGIG (reference sequence). The CDR3 runs 14 residues. The CDR3 loop reads CAWSTVSSTDTQYF. The CDR3 DNA reads as TGTGCCTGGAGTACTGTCTCTAGCACAGATACGCAGTATTTT.

The V and J genes are TRBV29-1 and TRBJ2-7; tentatively, D is TRBD1 (5 bases). Germline V CDR1 and CDR2: SQVTM, ANQGSEA. V dropped 6 bases and J dropped 5 bases, with 14 bases sitting between them. This CDR3 is 12 amino acids long. CDR3 loop: CSVGVAGHEQYF. CDR3 nucleotide sequence: TGCAGCGTAGGGGTAGCCGGCCACGAGCAGTACTTC.

The CDR3 coding sequence is TGTGCCAGCAGCTTAGGCCCTCCAGGGGGCAGTGAGACCCAGTACTTC. Its protein product is CASSLGPPGGSETQYF. The chain is built from TRBV7-2 and TRBJ2-5; 8 positions match TRBD1. There are 16 residues in the CDR3. V trimming: 1 base; J trimming: 5 bases; junction bases outside the gene matches: 9. Germline loops: CDR1 SGHTA, CDR2 FQGNSA.

The J gene is TRBJ1-1, the V gene TRBV10-3; no firm D call. The V end lost 4 bases, the J end lost 3 bases, and 9 bases lay between the germline ends. Germline values: CDR1 ENHRY, CDR2 SYGVKD. The CDR3 has 13 amino acids. The CDR3 sequence is CAISGRLDTEAFF. CDR3 coding DNA: TGTGCCATCAGTGGTCGGTTGGACACTGAAGCTTTCTTT.

In this sample, this clone turned up a few times. The chain uses TRBV30 and TRBJ2-3; 9 nucleotides match TRBD2. CDR1 and CDR2 (germline): GTSNPN, SVGIG (reference sequence). This CDR3 spans 15 amino acids. With 1 base clipped from V and 3 bases from J, the junction kept 5 bases outside the gene matches. The CDR3 protein is CAWSAPSGETDTQYF. The CDR3 DNA reads TGTGCCTGGAGTGCCCCTAGCGGGGAGACAGATACGCAGTATTTT.

V is TRBV3-1 (or the pseudogene TRBV3-2) and J is TRBJ2-7; 9 positions match TRBD1. The CDR3 spans 15 residues. The V and J ends lost 2 bases and 5 bases, in that order; junction bases with no gene match: 7. The germline CDR1 and CDR2 sequences are LGHDT and YNNKEL (reference sequence). The CDR3 bases are TGTGCCAGCAGCCAACCGGGACAGGGATCCCACGAGCAGTACTTC. Amino acids: CASSQPGQGSHEQYF.

V is TRBV5-4 and J is TRBJ2-3, with TRBD2 matching 10 bases. Germline lookup yields CDR1 SGHNT and CDR2 YYREEE (reference sequence). The V segment lost 1 base and the J segment 4 bases; nucleotides outside the gene matches: 3. The CDR3 length is 15 residues. In nucleotides, the CDR3 is TGTGCCAGCAGCTTGACTAGCGGGGTGGCAGATACGCAGTATTTT. Residues: CASSLTSGVADTQYF.

The chain recombines TRBV27 with TRBJ1-2; no definite D call. Germline CDR1 MNHEY, CDR2 SMNVEV (reference sequence). Trimming took 6 bases from V and 6 from J, leaving 14 bases between them. The length of the CDR3 is 13 residues. The CDR3 here is CASRPTDYDGYTF. CDR3 in DNA: TGTGCCAGCAGGCCGACTGATTACGATGGCTACACCTTC.

This chain joins TRBV27 and TRBJ2-7, with 9 positions matching TRBD2. This CDR3 has 15 residues. V trimming: 2 bases; J trimming: 2 bases; junction bases outside the gene matches: 4. The germline CDR1 and CDR2 sequences are MNHEY and SMNVEV (reference sequence). The CDR3 DNA is TGTGCCAGCAGTTTACAAGCGGGGGGACCCTACGAGCAGTACTTC. It specifies CASSLQAGGPYEQYF.

The CDR3: CASSLEGAPYGYTF. Here the CDR3 DNA reads TGCGCCAGCAGCTTGGAAGGGGCGCCCTATGGCTACACCTTC. The chain carries TRBV5-1 and TRBJ1-2; possibly TRBD1 for D (5 bases). V shed 0 bases and J shed 4 bases, with 10 bases lying between them. The CDR3 has 14 residues. Germline V gene data show CDR1 as SGHRS and CDR2 as YFSETQ.

This chain joins TRBV4-2 and TRBJ2-3; weak D call: TRBD1 (6 bases). The CDR3 is made up of 13 amino acids. V lost 8 bases and J 0 bases, leaving 9 bases between the germline ends. Looked up from germline, CDR1 is LGHNA and CDR2 is YNFKEQ. In DNA form, the CDR3 reads TGTGCCAGCGGACAGACTAGCACAGATACGCAGTATTTT. Its protein product is CASGQTSTDTQYF.

The chain is built from TRBV9 and TRBJ1-2; TRBD1 aligns across 7 bases. Germline lookup yields CDR1 SGDLS and CDR2 YYNGEE. The CDR3 runs to 14 residues. V lost 3 bases, J lost 2 bases, and 4 bases stayed unmatched. The CDR3 DNA follows: TGTGCCAGCAGCGGAGGGACAGTAAACTATGGCTACACCTTC. This gives the protein CASSGGTVNYGYTF. The full variable domain, in which reference TRBV9 and TRBJ1-2 provide the parts outside the CDR3, is DSGVTQTPKHLITATGQRVTLRCSPRSGDLSVYWYQQSLDQGLQFLIQYYNGEERAKGNILERFSAQQFPDLHSELNLSSLELGDSALYFCASSGGTVNYGYTFGSGTRLTVV.

The chain combines TRBV19 with TRBJ2-2, with unresolved D. V lost 7 bases and J lost 0, with 12 bases in between. The CDR3 spans 15 residues. The germline gives CDR1 LNHDA, CDR2 SQIVND (reference sequence). Here the CDR3 reads CASTRSGANTGELFF. The CDR3 nucleotides are TGTGCCAGTACGAGGTCTGGCGCGAACACCGGGGAGCTGTTTTTT.

This chain uses TRBV5-1 with TRBJ1-1; 9 bases match TRBD1. V trimming: 3 bases; J trimming: 1 base; junction bases outside the gene matches: 7. CDR1 is SGHRS, CDR2 YFSETQ, per germline. The CDR3 totals 16 residues. The CDR3 DNA follows: TGCGCCAGCAGCTCGTGGACAGGGGCCTCGAACACTGAAGCTTTCTTT. This sequence encodes CASSSWTGASNTEAFF.

The rearrangement joins TRBV18 to TRBJ1-5; TRBD1 agrees at 12 bases. Germline assignment: CDR1 KGHSH and CDR2 LQKENI. The CDR3 sequence is 17 residues long. Trimming removed 3 bases from V and 3 bases from J; junction bases left unmatched: 6. CDR3 nucleotide sequence: TGTGCCAGCTCACCGGCGGGACAGGGGGCTCCCAATCAGCCCCAGCATTTT. The encoded protein is CASSPAGQGAPNQPQHF.

This chain uses TRBV21-1 with TRBJ1-1; TRBD1, the table's D call, was not compared with the DNA. TRBV21-1 is flagged as a pseudogene. The CDR3 covers 16 residues. As DNA, the CDR3 is TGTGCCAGCAGCAAAGCCTACCAGGGCTTGAACACTGAAGCTTTCTTT. This encodes CASSKAYQGLNTEAFF.

The chain couples TRBV29-1 to TRBJ1-2; 7 bases agree with TRBD1. V lost 2 bases and J lost 1; bases outside the gene matches: 25. The CDR3 is made up of 21 amino acids. From germline, CDR1 is SQVTM and CDR2 ANQGSEA. The CDR3: CSVELVNMVDGTEIDNYGYTF. CDR3 sequence (DNA): TGCAGCGTTGAATTAGTCAATATGGTGGACGGGACAGAAATAGATAACTATGGCTACACCTTC. Supplemented by reference TRBV29-1 and TRBJ1-2, the full variable domain reads SAVISQKPSRDICQRGTSLTIQCQVDSQVTMMFWYRQQPGQSLTLIATANQGSEATYESGFVIDKFPISRPNLTFSTLTVSNMSPEDSSIYLCSVELVNMVDGTEIDNYGYTFGSGTRLTVV.

The V and J genes are TRBV2 and TRBJ2-5; 7 bases fit TRBD2. Unmatched junction bases numbered 2, after V lost 5 bases and J lost 5 bases. CDR3 length equals 12 residues. Looked up from germline, CDR1 is SNHLY and CDR2 is FYNNEI. The CDR3 loop is CASSKGGETQYF. The CDR3 DNA is TGTGCCAGCAGTAAGGGAGGGGAGACCCAGTACTTC.

This sequence joins TRBV19 and TRBJ1-1, with a possible D match to TRBD1 (6 bases). The CDR3 length is 16 residues. Germline lookup yields CDR1 LNHDA and CDR2 SQIVND (reference sequence). V lost 10 bases, J lost 2 bases, and 23 bases lay in between. For the CDR3, the DNA is TGTGCCACCAAGCCCGAGCCACAGGGTACCAACACTGAAGCTTTCTTT. Protein product: CATKPEPQGTNTEAFF.

This clone was counted only a few times. The chain joins TRBV15 to TRBJ1-1, with D hard to call. Germline V gives CDR1 LNHNV, CDR2 YYDKDF (reference sequence). Trimming removed 1 base from V and 3 bases from J, with 6 bases in between. CDR3 length: 13 amino acids. The DNA of the CDR3 is TGTGCCACCAGCAGAGGCTACGACACTGAAGCTTTCTTT. Protein sequence: CATSRGYDTEAFF.

The J gene is TRBJ1-1, the V gene TRBV7-9, with TRBD1 as a possible D gene (5 bases). V shed 6 bases and J shed 7 bases, with 18 bases lying between them. The germline gives CDR1 SEHNR, CDR2 FQNEAQ (reference sequence). This CDR3 region has 14 residues. The CDR3 DNA is TGTGCCAGCAGTCCCTGGGAGGGGCCTAGTGAAGCTTTCTTT. This gives the protein CASSPWEGPSEAFF.

The V gene is TRBV30, the J gene TRBJ1-4; D uncertain. The ends were cut back, 4 bases at V and 3 bases at J, with 3 bases in the middle. CDR1 is GTSNPN and CDR2 is SVGIG in the germline V gene (reference sequence). This CDR3 spans 11 amino acids. CDR3 coding DNA: TGTGCCTGGACGGCTAATGAAAAACTGTTTTTT. Translated, it gives CAWTANEKLFF.

The chain joins TRBV3-1 (or the pseudogene TRBV3-2) to TRBJ2-2; possibly TRBD1 for D (6 bases). The CDR3 is made up of 16 amino acids. V was pared by 1 base and J by 5 bases, with 14 bases between. Per germline, CDR1 LGHDT and CDR2 YNNKEL (reference sequence). CDR3 sequence: CASSQVLGASTGELFF. For the CDR3, the DNA is TGTGCCAGCAGCCAAGTTTTGGGGGCAAGTACCGGGGAGCTGTTTTTT.

Comments on this clone: A read error may account for a junction end that differs from germline. The V call is TRBV7-9, the J call TRBJ1-3; 9 nucleotides align to TRBD1. CDR1 and CDR2 from the germline V gene are SEHNR and FQNEAQ (reference sequence). This CDR3 has 15 amino acids. CDR3 amino acids: CASSLADRGGNTIYF. The CDR3 coding sequence is TGTGCCAGCAGCCTAGCGGACAGGGGAGGAAACACCATATATTTT. Variable domain in full (rest from reference TRBV7-9 and TRBJ1-3): DTGVSQNPRHKITKRGQNVTFRCDPISEHNRLYWYRQTLGQGPEFLTYFQNEAQLEKSRLLSDRFSAERPKGSFSTLEIQRTEQGDSAMYLCASSLADRGGNTIYFGEGSWLTVV.

The chain has TRBV3-1 (or the pseudogene TRBV3-2) and TRBJ2-7; 10 positions match TRBD2. The CDR3 runs to 18 residues. Germline assignment: CDR1 LGHDT and CDR2 YNNKEL (reference sequence). The junction had 12 bases not matched to a gene; V was cut back by 4 bases and J by 0 bases. CDR3 in amino acids: CASSRKLAGRLSSYEQYF. As DNA, the CDR3 is TGTGCCAGCAGCCGAAAACTAGCGGGACGGTTAAGCTCCTACGAGCAGTACTTC.